These 21 T cell receptor beta chains were sequenced from one sample in a study of post-analysis software for immune sequencing data. General study points: There were about 5 TRBV segments more frequent in patients than controls, and TRBV5-6, TRBV5-1 and TRBV20-1 were among them.

Unique-molecular-identifier-tagged TCR beta cDNA libraries were used. TCRdb ran MiXCR on the PCR reads and lists one entry per CDR3 protein. The data show around 770,000 distinct CDR3 sequences, with under 60% seen just once and 4% to 5% held by the top ten. Antigen specificity for these receptors is unknown. Specimen: blood. Receptor source: a girl aged 5-17 years with multiple sclerosis.

J is TRBJ2-5 and V is TRBV11-2; tentatively, D is TRBD1 (6 bases). Judging by the DNA end, TRBJ2-7 fits better; the J call may be wrong. There are 15 residues in the CDR3. The germline V gene has CDR1 SGHAT and CDR2 FQNNGV. Here the CDR3 reads CASSSIRDKPSEQYF. In nucleotides, the CDR3 is TGTGCCAGCAGCTCGATCCGGGACAAACCATCCGAGCAGTACTTC.

This chain uses TRBV24-1 with TRBJ2-5; TRBD1 matches at 8 bases. Germline V gene data show CDR1 as KGHDR and CDR2 as SFDVKD. The trim removed 5 bases at V and 4 bases at J, leaving 5 bases unmatched. This CDR3 is 14 amino acids long. The CDR3 reads CATSAQGALETQYF. CDR3 nucleotides: TGTGCCACCAGTGCCCAGGGGGCTTTAGAGACCCAGTACTTC.

For the CDR3, the DNA is TGTGCCAGCAGCTTGACAGCGGGAGTTACCCACGAGCAGTACTTC. Amino acids: CASSLTAGVTHEQYF. The chain employs TRBV5-5 and TRBJ2-7, with 8 bases matching TRBD2. With V trimmed by 1 base and J by 5 bases, 8 bases remained unmatched. CDR3 length equals 15 residues. Germline CDR1 SGHKS, CDR2 YYEKEE (reference sequence).

The CDR3: CASSGRLAGDAYNEQFF. In DNA, the CDR3 is TGCGCCAGCAGTGGTCGACTAGCGGGAGACGCCTACAATGAGCAGTTCTTC. The rearrangement links TRBV10-1 to TRBJ2-1, with 12 bases aligning to TRBD2. The trim removed 4 bases at V and 2 bases at J, leaving 6 bases unmatched. The CDR3 has 17 residues. Germline CDR1 reads WNHNN; CDR2 reads SYGVQD (reference sequence).

As regards this clonotype: Compared with germline, one end of the junction differs, possibly owing to a read error. The chain joins TRBV7-2 to TRBJ1-1; no clear D gene. This CDR3 contains 14 residues. Per germline, CDR1 SGHTA and CDR2 FQGNSA. The CDR3 sequence: CAGSLRLMNTEAFF. CDR3 DNA sequence: TGTGCCGGCAGCTTAAGGCTGATGAACACTGAAGCTTTCTTT.

The rearrangement links TRBV30 to TRBJ1-2; TRBD1 aligns across 10 bases. Germline V gene data show CDR1 as GTSNPN and CDR2 as SVGIG (reference sequence). The CDR3 is 15 amino acids. With 2 bases clipped from V and 2 bases from J, the junction kept 5 bases outside the gene matches. Written as DNA, the CDR3 is TGTGCCTGGAGTCCCCCGGGACAGGGGAACTATGGCTACACCTTC. Its protein product is CAWSPPGQGNYGYTF.

The CDR3 here is CASSSEGFHEQYF. The CDR3 DNA reads as TGTGCCAGCAGCTCAGAAGGGTTCCACGAGCAGTACTTC. The chain links TRBV7-6 to TRBJ2-7; no clear D gene. The CDR3 has 13 amino acids. V dropped 4 bases and J dropped 5 bases, with 12 bases sitting between them. From germline, CDR1 is SGHVS and CDR2 FNYEAQ.

The chain employs TRBV7-2 and TRBJ1-2; 12 nucleotides match TRBD1. Germline CDR1 SGHTA, CDR2 FQGNSA. This CDR3 spans 19 amino acids. V lost 2 bases, J lost 0 bases, and 10 bases stayed unmatched. As DNA, the CDR3 is TGTGCCAGCAGCTTATCGGGACAGGGGGCCCTGCGCGCTAACTATGGCTACACCTTC. Translation gives CASSLSGQGALRANYGYTF.

The chain has TRBV24-1 and TRBJ2-3; D may be TRBD1 (5 bases). The CDR3 length is 13 residues. Germline values: CDR1 KGHDR, CDR2 SFDVKD. Trimming stripped 7 bases from V and 6 bases from J, with 13 bases between. The CDR3 here is CATRPQGGDTQYF. The CDR3 nucleotides read TGTGCCACCAGACCCCAGGGTGGCGATACGCAGTATTTT.

This clonotype was counted once. The J gene is TRBJ1-1, the V gene TRBV20-1; 7 nucleotides align to TRBD1. V was clipped by 1 base and J by 0 bases; unmatched bases: 5. The germline V gene encodes CDR1 DFQATT and CDR2 SNEGSKA (reference sequence). This CDR3 has 15 amino acids. DNA for the CDR3: TGCAGTGCTAGAGGTGGAACAGGGGTGAACACTGAAGCTTTCTTT. The encoded protein is CSARGGTGVNTEAFF.

This clonotype was counted only a few times. The genes are TRBV7-2 and TRBJ2-1; perhaps TRBD2 as D (6 bases). The CDR3 consists of 15 residues. Trimming pared 3 bases from V and 9 bases from J, leaving 18 bases between. Per the germline V gene, CDR1 is SGHTA and CDR2 is FQGNSA. The CDR3 region has the DNA TGTGCCAGCAGCTTCGGGAGCCATTCGCGGGGTGAGCAGTTCTTC. Its protein is CASSFGSHSRGEQFF.

The chain employs TRBV24-1 and TRBJ2-7, with 9 bases that match TRBD1. Germline loops: CDR1 KGHDR, CDR2 SFDVKD. This CDR3 region has 14 residues. V lost 4 bases to trimming and J lost 0 bases; unmatched junction nucleotides: 0. The CDR3 DNA sequence: TGTGCCACCAGTGAGACAGGGGGCTCCTACGAGCAGTACTTC. Protein: CATSETGGSYEQYF.

This clonotype was detected a few times. V gene TRBV6-6 combines with J gene TRBJ1-2; D is perhaps TRBD1 (6 bases). Trimming took 8 bases from V and 6 from J, leaving 19 bases between them. The CDR3 sequence is 14 residues long. CDR1 is MNHNY and CDR2 is SVGAGI in the germline V gene (reference sequence). This CDR3 is CASEGPWGGHGYTF. DNA of the CDR3: TGTGCCAGCGAGGGGCCATGGGGGGGGCATGGCTACACCTTC.

This clonotype was observed a few times. This chain connects TRBV24-1 to TRBJ2-7, with D possibly matching TRBD2 (5 bases). The V gene lost 4 bases and the J gene lost 1 base, with 10 bases spanning the gap. There are 14 residues in the CDR3. Germline CDR1 is KGHDR and CDR2 is SFDVKD. DNA of the CDR3: TGTGCCACCAGTGACGGAGGCCGTTCCTACGAGCAGTACTTC. Protein: CATSDGGRSYEQYF.

This clonotype was seen a few times. The chain recombines TRBV9 with TRBJ2-1; tentative D call: TRBD2 (5 bases). The CDR3 totals 15 residues. Trimming stripped 0 bases from V and 6 bases from J, with 13 bases between. The germline V gene encodes CDR1 SGDLS and CDR2 YYNGEE. In DNA form, the CDR3 reads TGTGCCAGCAGCGTAGGTGGGAGTTGGGTCAATGAGCAGTTCTTC. It translates to CASSVGGSWVNEQFF.

This chain connects TRBV13 to TRBJ1-2; D gene uncertain. V was pared by 5 bases and J by 6 bases, with 16 bases between. The CDR3 is 14 residues long. Germline CDR1 and CDR2: PRHDT and FYEKMQ (reference sequence). As DNA, the CDR3 is TGTGCCAGCAGCCTAGCGGTCCAAGCGAATGGCTACACCTTC. Its protein product is CASSLAVQANGYTF.

This chain connects TRBV29-1 to TRBJ2-5, with D possibly being TRBD1 or TRBD2 (5 bases each). The CDR3 has 11 residues. Germline loops: CDR1 SQVTM, CDR2 ANQGSEA. Trimming cost V 5 bases and J 5 bases, with 9 bases left between them. The chain's CDR3 is CSVREGETQYF. CDR3 DNA sequence: TGCAGCGTTCGTGAGGGGGAGACCCAGTACTTC.

V is TRBV3-1 and J is TRBJ1-1; D gene ambiguous. The CDR3 consists of 13 residues. V lost 1 base to trimming and J lost 3 bases, with 6 bases between them. Germline V lookup: CDR1 LGHDT, CDR2 YNNKEL (reference sequence). The CDR3 nucleotides are TGTGCCAGCAGCCAAGTTTCGGACACTGAAGCTTTCTTT. It codes for CASSQVSDTEAFF.

In this sample, this clonotype turned up a few times. The rearrangement joins TRBV29-1 to TRBJ2-1, with 7 positions matching TRBD2. The CDR3 is 11 residues long. Trimming took 5 bases from V and 7 from J; bases not matched to a gene: 2. Germline assignment: CDR1 SQVTM and CDR2 ANQGSEA. The CDR3 region has the DNA TGCAGCGTTAGCGGGGTGAATGAGCAGTTCTTC. Protein product: CSVSGVNEQFF.

The chain employs TRBV15 and TRBJ1-5, with D unclear. V lost 0 bases and J lost 5, with 5 bases in between. Germline CDR1 and CDR2: LNHNV and YYDKDF (reference sequence). CDR3 length: 13 residues. In nucleotides, the CDR3 is TGTGCCACCAGCAGAGAGTGGGATCAGCCCCAGCATTTT. This codes for CATSREWDQPQHF.

This clonotype appeared a few times. This chain connects TRBV12-3 or TRBV12-4 to TRBJ2-7; tentatively, D is TRBD1 (6 bases). CDR3 size: 15 residues. V lost 0 bases and J 3 bases, leaving 12 bases between the germline ends. CDR3 region: CASSLAGGQVYEQYF. In nucleotides, the CDR3 is TGTGCCAGCAGTTTAGCAGGGGGTCAGGTCTACGAGCAGTACTTC.